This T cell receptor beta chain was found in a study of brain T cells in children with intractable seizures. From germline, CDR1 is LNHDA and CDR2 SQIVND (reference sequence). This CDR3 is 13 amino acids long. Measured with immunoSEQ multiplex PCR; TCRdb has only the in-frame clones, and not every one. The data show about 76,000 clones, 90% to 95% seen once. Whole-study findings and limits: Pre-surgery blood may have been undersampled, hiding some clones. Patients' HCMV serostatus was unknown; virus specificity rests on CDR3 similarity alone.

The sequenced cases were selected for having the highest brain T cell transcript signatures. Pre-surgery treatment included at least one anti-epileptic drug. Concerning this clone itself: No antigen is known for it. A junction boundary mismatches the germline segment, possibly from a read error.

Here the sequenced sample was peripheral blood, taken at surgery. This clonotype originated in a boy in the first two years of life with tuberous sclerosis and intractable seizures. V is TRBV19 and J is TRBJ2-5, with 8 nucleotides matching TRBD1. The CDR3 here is CASSPYGQGRRDF. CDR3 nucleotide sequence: TGTGCCAGTAGTCCATATGGACAGGGCCGGAGGGACTTC.